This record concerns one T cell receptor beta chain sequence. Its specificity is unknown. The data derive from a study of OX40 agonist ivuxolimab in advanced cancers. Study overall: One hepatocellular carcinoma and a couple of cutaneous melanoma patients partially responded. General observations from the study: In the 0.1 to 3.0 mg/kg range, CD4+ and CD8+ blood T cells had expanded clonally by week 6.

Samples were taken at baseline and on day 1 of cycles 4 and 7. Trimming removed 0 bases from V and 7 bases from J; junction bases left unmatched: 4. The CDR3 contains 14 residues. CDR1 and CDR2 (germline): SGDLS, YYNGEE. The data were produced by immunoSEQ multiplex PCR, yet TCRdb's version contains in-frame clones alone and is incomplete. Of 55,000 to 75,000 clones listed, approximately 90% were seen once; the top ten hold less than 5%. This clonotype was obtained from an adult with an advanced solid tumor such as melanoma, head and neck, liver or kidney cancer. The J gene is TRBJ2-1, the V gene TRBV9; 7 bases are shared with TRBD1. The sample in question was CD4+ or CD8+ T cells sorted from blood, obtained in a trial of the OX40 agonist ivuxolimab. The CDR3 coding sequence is TGTGCCAGCAGCGTAGCTCTACAGGGGAATGAGCAGTTCTTC. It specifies CASSVALQGNEQFF. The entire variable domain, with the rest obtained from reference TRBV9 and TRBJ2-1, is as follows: DSGVTQTPKHLITATGQRVTLRCSPRSGDLSVYWYQQSLDQGLQFLIQYYNGEERAKGNILERFSAQQFPDLHSELNLSSLELGDSALYFCASSVALQGNEQFFGPGTRLTVL.